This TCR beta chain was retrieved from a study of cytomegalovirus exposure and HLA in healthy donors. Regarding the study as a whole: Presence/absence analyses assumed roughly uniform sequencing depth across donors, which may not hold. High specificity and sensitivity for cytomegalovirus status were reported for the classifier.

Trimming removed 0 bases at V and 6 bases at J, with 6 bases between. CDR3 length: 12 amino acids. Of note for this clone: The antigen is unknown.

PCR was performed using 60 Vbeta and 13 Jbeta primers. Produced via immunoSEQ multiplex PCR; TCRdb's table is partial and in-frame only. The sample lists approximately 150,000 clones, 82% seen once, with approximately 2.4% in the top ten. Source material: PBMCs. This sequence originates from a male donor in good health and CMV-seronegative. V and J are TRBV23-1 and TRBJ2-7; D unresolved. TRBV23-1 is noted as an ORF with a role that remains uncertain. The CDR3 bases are TGCGCCAGCAGTCAATCGGGCATCGAGCAGTACTTC. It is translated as CASSQSGIEQYF.